Below are 14 T cell receptor beta chains sequenced from a single sample in a study of blood T cell repertoires in COVID-19. The repertoire was sequenced with immunoSEQ multiplex PCR; TCRdb's copy has only in-frame clones and lacks some. Of fewer than 250,000 clones in the sample, about 88% were seen once. Sequenced sample: peripheral blood. The origin of the receptors is a man aged 40-50 years with acute or convalescent COVID-19.

There are a few counts of this clone. The rearrangement links TRBV7-3 to TRBJ2-2; no clear D gene. Germline CDR1 reads SGHTA; CDR2 reads FQGTGA. This CDR3 region has 15 residues. Trimming shortened V by 2 bases and J by 0 bases, and 7 bases separated the two germline ends. Here the CDR3 DNA reads TGTGCCAGCAGCTTACAACCTACGAACACCGGGGAGCTGTTTTTT. This sequence encodes CASSLQPTNTGELFF. Full variable domain (missing parts from reference TRBV7-3 and TRBJ2-2): GAGVSQTPSNKVTEKGKYVELRCDPISGHTALYWYRQSLGQGPEFLIYFQGTGAADDSGLPNDRFFAVRPEGSVSTLKIQRTERGDSAVYLCASSLQPTNTGELFFGEGSRLTVL.

The V gene is TRBV18, the J gene TRBJ1-2, with TRBD1 identical over 9 bases. V shed 3 bases, J shed 14 bases, and the junction held 7 bases outside the gene matches. This CDR3 is 12 amino acids long. CDR1 and CDR2 (germline): KGHSH, LQKENI. The DNA for the CDR3 is TGTGCCAGCTCACCGGACAGGGGAAGAGAGACCTTC. Amino acid sequence: CASSPDRGRETF.

This chain joins TRBV6-4 and TRBJ1-5; tentatively, D is TRBD1 (6 bases). CDR3 length equals 15 residues. Germline CDR1 is MRHNA and CDR2 is SNTAGT. The V end was cut by 7 bases, the J end by 0 bases, with 13 bases between. The DNA for the CDR3 is TGTGCCAGCATTCCCTCACAGGGTAGCAATCAGCCCCAGCATTTT. It codes for CASIPSQGSNQPQHF.

This clone was counted only a few times. This chain uses TRBV2 with TRBJ1-5; D unresolved. There are 14 residues in the CDR3. Trimming shortened V by 3 bases and J by 5 bases, and 11 bases separated the two germline ends. In germline, CDR1 is SNHLY, CDR2 FYNNEI. In DNA form, the CDR3 reads TGTGCCAGCAGTGAGGAGGGTGCTGATCAGCCCCAGCATTTT. The encoded protein is CASSEEGADQPQHF.

The V call is TRBV7-9, the J call TRBJ2-5, with 7 positions matching TRBD1. Germline loops: CDR1 SEHNR, CDR2 FQNEAQ (reference sequence). The V segment lost 1 base and the J segment 4 bases; nucleotides outside the gene matches: 0. The CDR3 consists of 13 residues. CDR3 region: CASSLDRGETQYF. The CDR3, as DNA: TGTGCCAGCAGCTTAGACAGGGGAGAGACCCAGTACTTC.

This clone was detected a few times. This chain joins TRBV4-2 and TRBJ1-2; tentative D call: TRBD1 (5 bases). The CDR3 extends over 15 amino acids. The V end was cut by 5 bases, the J end by 8 bases, with 21 bases between. Germline CDR1 LGHNA, CDR2 YNFKEQ. CDR3 in amino acids: CASSGRIRDLGGYTF. CDR3 bases: TGTGCCAGCAGCGGACGTATCCGGGACTTGGGGGGCTACACCTTC.

This sequence joins TRBV19 and TRBJ1-2; unclear D gene. The CDR3 sequence is 11 residues long. Trimming removed 7 bases from V and 2 bases from J, with 5 bases in between. Germline CDR1 is LNHDA and CDR2 is SQIVND (reference sequence). CDR3 residues: CASTANYGYTF. DNA for the CDR3: TGTGCCAGTACAGCGAACTATGGCTACACCTTC.

V is TRBV27 and J is TRBJ2-7, with D possibly TRBD1 on 8 matching bases. Deletions cut 6 bases from V and 7 bases from J, with 16 bases between. The length of the CDR3 is 13 residues. Germline CDR1 and CDR2: MNHEY and SMNVEV (reference sequence). The CDR3 bases are TGTGCCAGCAGGTTTGACAGGGGAGGGGAGCAGTACTTC. The encoded protein is CASRFDRGGEQYF.

The rearrangement links TRBV7-2 to TRBJ2-1; 7 nucleotides line up with TRBD2. Per germline, CDR1 SGHTA and CDR2 FQGNSA. V shed 7 bases, J shed 4 bases, and the junction held 13 bases outside the gene matches. This CDR3 contains 16 residues. CDR3 nucleotides: TGTGCCAGCACCTTCGCAAGGCTAGCGGTGTACAATGAGCAGTTCTTC. This codes for CASTFARLAVYNEQFF.

This clone was seen only a few times. The genes are TRBV12-3 or TRBV12-4 and TRBJ2-7, with a possible D match to TRBD2 (5 bases). This CDR3 contains 12 residues. Between the trimmed V and J ends, which lost 5 bases and 5 bases, there was a span of 10 bases. CDR3 loop: CASSAGLNEQYF. In DNA form, the CDR3 reads TGTGCCAGCAGTGCGGGCCTAAACGAGCAGTACTTC.

V and J are TRBV19 and TRBJ2-1; the D is unclear. From germline, CDR1 is LNHDA and CDR2 SQIVND (reference sequence). The V and J ends lost 7 bases and 9 bases respectively, with 19 bases between them. The CDR3 contains 14 residues. The CDR3 coding sequence is TGTGCCAGTACAAGTCCTGAACCCCGGTCTGAGCAGTTCTTC. It specifies CASTSPEPRSEQFF.

The chain links TRBV28 to TRBJ1-5, with D possibly matching TRBD1 (6 bases). Germline V CDR1 and CDR2: MDHEN, SYDVKM. Trimming stripped 7 bases from V and 0 bases from J, with 16 bases between. CDR3 length: 16 residues. The CDR3, as DNA: TGTGCCAGCACTAGGGGGGGGTCTTATAGCAATCAGCCCCAGCATTTT. It codes for CASTRGGSYSNQPQHF.

This clone was recorded once. The V and J genes are TRBV25-1 and TRBJ1-1; D is undetermined. Germline V CDR1 and CDR2: MGHDK, SYGVNS. Trimming cost V 1 base and J 5 bases, with 20 bases left between them. The CDR3 sequence is 17 residues long. CDR3 region: CASSESPGIRGRTEAFF. In DNA form, the CDR3 reads TGTGCCAGCAGTGAATCCCCCGGGATTCGGGGTAGGACTGAAGCTTTCTTT.

The rearrangement joins TRBV5-6 to TRBJ1-2, with D hard to call. The CDR3 is 13 amino acids. Deletions cut 2 bases from V and 8 bases from J, with 13 bases between. CDR1 and CDR2 (germline): SGHDT, YYEEEE. For the CDR3, the DNA is TGTGCCAGCAGCTTTCTAGGAGGTTGGGGCTACACCTTC. Translated, it gives CASSFLGGWGYTF.